This T cell receptor (beta chain) derives from a study of T cell responses to AZD1222 COVID-19 vaccine. General observations from the study: There were repertoire samples only from the period after the peak T cell response.

CDR1 is MGHDK, CDR2 SYGVNS, per germline. The CDR3 runs 14 residues. V lost 6 bases and J 2 bases, leaving 13 bases between the germline ends. This clone was seen only once. Its specificity is not known. The assay was immunoSEQ multiplex PCR, and TCRdb's table has in-frame clones only and misses some. The profile shows about 93,000 clones, 89% of them singletons. The chain links TRBV25-1 to TRBJ1-2; a weak D match, TRBD1 (5 bases). The sample consisted of peripheral blood, taken on day 0 of MenACWY control vaccination. The source is an adult in good health. The CDR3 nucleotides read TGTGCCAGCAGAAGAGAGGGGATAAACTATGGCTACACCTTC. This codes for CASRREGINYGYTF.